The 19 T cell receptor beta chains in this list originate from one sample, sequenced in a study of T-cell reconstitution after alpha-beta-depleted transplantation in children. Construction of the TCRbeta library involved unique molecular identifiers. One entry per CDR3 protein results from TCRdb running MiXCR on the PCR reads. The repertoire includes some 150,000 distinct CDR3 sequences, around 9% of them detected once, and approximately 18% sits in the top ten. This material consisted of PBMCs, mostly from graft donor cells, taken 180 days after TCRalphabeta/CD19-depleted stem cell transplant. The receptors derive from a female patient aged 2 to 10 who had a stem cell transplant for congenital amegakaryocytic thrombocytopenia, so the T cells may come from the graft donor.

In this sample, this clonotype turned up a few times. The genes are TRBV4-2 and TRBJ2-7; tentatively, D is TRBD1 or TRBD2 (5 bases each). The germline V and J ends were trimmed by 8 bases and 0 bases, with 14 bases remaining between them. The CDR3 has 14 amino acids. From germline, CDR1 is LGHNA and CDR2 YNFKEQ. The CDR3 DNA is TGTGCCAGCGGCCCCGGGACCCCCTCCTACGAGCAGTACTTC. Amino acid sequence: CASGPGTPSYEQYF.

The CDR3 is CASSPAGYEQYF. The CDR3 nucleotides are TGTGCCAGCAGTCCAGCGGGCTACGAGCAGTACTTC. The rearrangement joins TRBV28 to TRBJ2-7, with D possibly being TRBD2 (6 bases). V was clipped by 5 bases and J by 3 bases, with 8 bases between them. From germline, CDR1 is MDHEN and CDR2 SYDVKM. This CDR3 has 12 residues.

There are many counts of this clonotype. The DNA of the CDR3 is TGTGCTAGTGGGTTAGAGGCGGGCACTGAAGCTTTCTTT. Translated: CASGLEAGTEAFF. V gene TRBV12-5 combines with J gene TRBJ1-1; D gene uncertain. V was clipped by 6 bases and J by 4 bases, with 12 bases between them. Germline V gene lookup returns CDR1 LGHNT and CDR2 FRNRAP. The CDR3 is made up of 13 amino acids.

This clonotype was detected many times. The chain has TRBV4-2 and TRBJ2-1; either TRBD1 or TRBD2 may fit D (5 bases each). Germline V gene data show CDR1 as LGHNA and CDR2 as YNFKEQ. The CDR3 has 18 residues. Between the trimmed V and J ends, which lost 1 base and 6 bases, there was a span of 22 bases. The CDR3 DNA reads as TGTGCCAGCAGCCAAGGATTCCGGGGCCCACAACGTCTCAATGAGCAGTTCTTC. Residues: CASSQGFRGPQRLNEQFF.

This chain joins TRBV29-1 and TRBJ2-5; D unresolved. Germline CDR1 and CDR2: SQVTM and ANQGSEA. CDR3 length equals 16 residues. The V gene lost 2 bases and the J gene lost 1 base, with 17 bases spanning the gap. CDR3 in DNA: TGCAGCGTTGAAATCGTAGGGATTACTTTCCAAGAGACCCAGTACTTC. This codes for CSVEIVGITFQETQYF.

This chain links TRBV7-2 with TRBJ2-7, with D uncertain. The CDR3 is made up of 14 amino acids. V was shortened by 0 bases and J by 0 bases, with 6 bases between the two germline ends. Germline V gives CDR1 SGHTA, CDR2 FQGNSA. The CDR3 DNA is TGTGCCAGCAGCTTAGCCGACGGCTCCTACGAGCAGTACTTC. Protein product: CASSLADGSYEQYF. The full variable domain, its missing parts supplied by reference TRBV7-2 and TRBJ2-7, is GAGVSQSPSNKVTEKGKDVELRCDPISGHTALYWYRQSLGQGLEFLIYFQGNSAPDKSGLPSDRFSAERTGGSVSTLTIQRTQQEDSAVYLCASSLADGSYEQYFGPGTRLTVT.

This clonotype has ten or more counts. The V and J genes are TRBV6-5 and TRBJ2-1, with D hard to call. Germline V gene data show CDR1 as MNHEY and CDR2 as SVGAGI. This CDR3 spans 14 amino acids. Trimming left V 4 bases short and J 3 bases short, with 10 bases between. CDR3 bases: TGTGCCAGCAGTTTGTCGCAGTACTACAATGAGCAGTTCTTC. Translated: CASSLSQYYNEQFF.

This clonotype was detected many times. The chain joins TRBV5-8 to TRBJ1-4; 7 bases line up with TRBD1. Germline CDR1 reads SGHTS; CDR2 reads YDEGEE. Losses at the gene ends were 2 bases for V and 11 bases for J; bases not matched to a gene: 9. This CDR3 has 14 residues. The CDR3 here is CASSFPTGESKLFF. DNA of the CDR3: TGTGCCAGCAGCTTTCCCACAGGGGAATCGAAACTGTTTTTT.

This clonotype was observed a handful of times. The rearrangement joins TRBV7-3 to TRBJ1-6, with 11 bases aligning to TRBD1. This CDR3 contains 14 residues. V lost 6 bases and J lost 9; bases outside the gene matches: 4. Looked up from germline, CDR1 is SGHTA and CDR2 is FQGTGA. Written as DNA, the CDR3 is TGTGCCAGCAGTCACGGGACAGGGGGTTCACCCCTCCACTTT. Translation: CASSHGTGGSPLHF.

The chain couples TRBV30 to TRBJ1-5; 7 bases line up with TRBD1. Germline V gene lookup returns CDR1 GTSNPN and CDR2 SVGIG (reference sequence). After removal of 0 bases from V and 7 bases from J, the junction contained 3 bases not matched to a gene. This CDR3 spans 13 amino acids. The CDR3 DNA follows: TGTGCCTGGAGTGTACAGGGGAGCCAGCCCCAGCATTTT. It codes for CAWSVQGSQPQHF.

This clonotype was counted ten times or more. The genes are TRBV28 and TRBJ2-5; D may match TRBD1 or TRBD2 (5 bases each). The V end was cut by 2 bases, the J end by 4 bases, with 11 bases between. The germline V gene has CDR1 MDHEN and CDR2 SYDVKM. The CDR3 extends over 14 amino acids. Here the CDR3 DNA reads TGTGCCAGCAGTTTAGGGGGTCTTGGAGAGACCCAGTACTTC. It translates to CASSLGGLGETQYF.

This clonotype was counted ten times or more. The rearrangement links TRBV15 to TRBJ2-2, with unresolved D. With 4 bases removed from V and 8 bases from J, the gap between germline ends came to 8 bases. The CDR3 contains 12 residues. In germline, CDR1 is LNHNV, CDR2 YYDKDF (reference sequence). The DNA of the CDR3 is TGTGCCACCAGCATTGGTGTGGGGGAGCTGTTTTTT. It is translated as CATSIGVGELFF.

This clonotype was found many times. This chain connects TRBV15 to TRBJ1-1; a possible D gene is TRBD1 (6 bases). Trimming took 3 bases from V and 0 from J, leaving 14 bases between them. CDR1 is LNHNV and CDR2 is YYDKDF in the germline V gene (reference sequence). This CDR3 spans 16 amino acids. CDR3 protein: CATSRAQGNMNTEAFF. Here the CDR3 DNA reads TGTGCCACCAGCAGGGCCCAGGGGAACATGAACACTGAAGCTTTCTTT.

This clonotype was picked up many times. A junction end diverges from the germline sequence, so it may reflect a read error. This chain uses TRBV10-3 with TRBJ1-3; D not resolved. The CDR3 totals 13 residues. Germline V gives CDR1 ENHRY, CDR2 SYGVKD. The CDR3 DNA sequence: TGTGCCATCAGTGAGTCGACGGGCGGACCCGGGGATTTT. This translates into CAISESTGGPGDF.

At least ten counts were recorded for this clonotype. The chain couples TRBV20-1 to TRBJ2-5; tentatively, D is TRBD2 (5 bases). This CDR3 is 12 amino acids long. The V and J ends lost 6 bases and 1 base respectively, with 9 bases between them. Germline-derived CDR1 and CDR2 are DFQATT and SNEGSKA (reference sequence). For the CDR3, the DNA is TGCAGTGCAGAGGGCACCCAAGAGACCCAGTACTTC. Translating it yields CSAEGTQETQYF.

This clonotype was detected ten times or more. The rearrangement links TRBV7-9 to TRBJ1-2; TRBD1 matches 10 bases. CDR1 and CDR2 (germline): SEHNR, FQNEAQ (reference sequence). CDR3 length: 14 amino acids. The junction had 4 bases not matched to a gene; V was cut back by 4 bases and J by 5 bases. The CDR3 region has the DNA TGTGCCAGCAGCTCCCCGGGACAGGGGTATGGCTACACCTTC. Protein product: CASSSPGQGYGYTF.

This clonotype was counted ten times or more. The chain couples TRBV28 to TRBJ2-2; D assignment may be TRBD1 or TRBD2 (5 bases each). Per the germline V gene, CDR1 is MDHEN and CDR2 is SYDVKM. This CDR3 is built from 19 residues. The V end was cut by 5 bases, the J end by 4 bases, with 26 bases between. The CDR3 protein is CASSEGSVGPERLTGELFF. DNA for the CDR3: TGTGCCAGCAGTGAGGGGAGCGTGGGCCCCGAACGTCTCACCGGGGAGCTGTTTTTT.

In this sample, this clonotype turned up many times. The gene calls are TRBV27 and TRBJ2-1; 7 bases are a match to TRBD1. V shed 3 bases and J 2 bases; nucleotides not matched to a gene: 4. Germline-derived CDR1 and CDR2 are MNHEY and SMNVEV (reference sequence). The CDR3 runs to 15 residues. CDR3 region: CASSFGQGAYNEQFF. Written as DNA, the CDR3 is TGTGCCAGCAGTTTTGGTCAGGGGGCCTACAATGAGCAGTTCTTC.

This clonotype was seen more than once but under ten times. The rearrangement uses TRBV12-3 or TRBV12-4 and TRBJ1-2; TRBD1 matches 9 bases. The CDR3 totals 15 residues. J gave up 8 bases and V 5 bases, and 12 bases lay outside the gene matches. The CDR3 sequence is CASSQQTTGTGGYTF. In nucleotides, the CDR3 is TGTGCCAGCAGTCAACAAACGACCGGGACAGGGGGCTACACCTTC.